This T cell receptor beta chain appears in the sequencing data of a study of T cells after yellow fever vaccination. This clonotype was picked up many times. TCRdb reprocessed the 5' RACE reads with MiXCR, giving one entry per CDR3 protein. This table has 230,000 or so distinct CDR3 sequences, roughly 3.7% appearing once. With 4 bases removed from V and 3 bases from J, the gap between germline ends came to 16 bases. CDR1 SGHRS and CDR2 YFSETQ come from the germline V gene. The CDR3 is 15 residues long. This receptor was taken from a man younger than 35 who received the YFV17D yellow fever vaccine. The chain couples TRBV5-1 to TRBJ1-1; D possibly corresponds to TRBD1 (6 bases). This sample comprised PBMCs, obtained 15 days after the yellow fever booster vaccination. The CDR3 coding sequence is TGCGCCAGCAGCCGGGTGCTAGGGGGGGACACTGAAGCTTTCTTT. Translated: CASSRVLGGDTEAFF.